This T cell receptor (beta chain) was captured by sequencing in a study of OX40 agonist ivuxolimab in advanced cancers. On the study more broadly: At doses from 0.01 to 10 mg/kg, patients were given intravenous ivuxolimab every 2 weeks. A history of anti-PD-1, anti-PD-L1 or anti-CTLA-4 therapy was acceptable, and approximately 40% had some. Study-wide results and caveats: Some patients without response likewise showed low normalized clonal expansion.

A remark on this clone: Its cognate antigen is unknown.

V was cut by 4 bases and J by 0 bases, with 9 bases left in between. Per germline, CDR1 MNHEY and CDR2 SVGAGI. The CDR3 loop spans 15 amino acids. TCRdb's table, derived via immunoSEQ multiplex PCR, lists solely in-frame clones and lacks some. This sample has approximately 68,000 clones, with about 89% found just once. The receptor was isolated from an adult with an advanced solid tumor such as melanoma, head and neck, liver or kidney cancer. The rearrangement links TRBV6-5 to TRBJ2-2, with a tentative D call TRBD2 (6 bases). The input for sequencing was CD4+ or CD8+ T cells sorted from blood, taken in a trial of the OX40 agonist ivuxolimab. CDR3 nucleotide sequence: TGTGCCAGCAGTTGGGCGGGGACGAACACCGGGGAGCTGTTTTTT. Amino acids: CASSWAGTNTGELFF.